This T cell receptor (beta chain) derives from a study of cytomegalovirus exposure and HLA in healthy donors. Regarding the study as a whole: When analyzed later, the rates of TCR association showed variation by HLA locus, with DRB1 the most and HLA-C the fewest. A later analysis reportedly identified an Asian-associated ancestry cluster as carrying fewer N-insertions than the 666-donor mean. Sequencing depth roughly uniform across donors was assumed in presence/absence analyses. A classifier reportedly called cytomegalovirus status with high sensitivity and specificity.

The PCR contained 60 Vbeta and 13 Jbeta primers. The data were produced by immunoSEQ multiplex PCR, yet TCRdb's version contains in-frame clones alone and is incomplete. The sample has 110,000 to 150,000 clones; approximately 80% are singletons. As regards this clone: Its antigen is as yet unknown.

Germline loops: CDR1 SGHTA, CDR2 FQGNSA. The CDR3 has 16 amino acids. After removal of 5 bases from V and 9 bases from J, the junction contained 16 bases not matched to a gene. Sequenced material: PBMCs. The V and J genes are TRBV7-2 and TRBJ2-1, with 7 nucleotides matching TRBD1. The receptor comes from a male donor in good health and CMV-seronegative. The DNA for the CDR3 is TGTGCCAGCAGCCCACCGCATCGGAACAGGGGTAGTGAGCAGTTCTTC. Protein: CASSPPHRNRGSEQFF.